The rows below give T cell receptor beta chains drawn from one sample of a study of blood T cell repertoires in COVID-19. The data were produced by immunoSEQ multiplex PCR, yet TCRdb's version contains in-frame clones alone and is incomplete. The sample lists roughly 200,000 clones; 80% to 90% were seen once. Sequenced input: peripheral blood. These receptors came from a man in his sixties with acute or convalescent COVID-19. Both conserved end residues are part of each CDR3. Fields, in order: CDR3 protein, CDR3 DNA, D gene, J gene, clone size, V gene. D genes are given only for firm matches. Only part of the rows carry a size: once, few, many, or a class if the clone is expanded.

CDR3: CAISDKGAEAFF
DNA: TGTGCCATCAGTGACAAGGGAGCTGAAGCTTTCTTT
D: -
J: TRBJ1-1
size: few
V: TRBV10-3

CDR3: CASSLGDRGRETQYF
DNA: TGCGCCAGCAGCCTAGGGGACAGGGGACGGGAGACCCAGTACTTC
D: TRBD1
J: TRBJ2-5
size: -
V: TRBV5-1

CDR3: CAISDSASSYNEQFF
DNA: TGTGCCATCAGTGACAGCGCTAGCTCCTACAATGAGCAGTTCTTC
D: -
J: TRBJ2-1
size: -
V: TRBV10-3

CDR3: CASSLSPSSYNEQFF
DNA: TGTGCCAGCAGCTTGAGTCCGAGCTCCTACAATGAGCAGTTCTTC
D: -
J: TRBJ2-1
size: -
V: TRBV7-3

CDR3: CASSIEYSSYNSPLHF
DNA: TGTGCCAGTAGTATTGAGTACAGCTCCTATAATTCACCCCTCCACTTT
D: -
J: TRBJ1-6
size: -
V: TRBV19

CDR3: CASSGQGYEQYF
DNA: TGTGCCAGCAGTGGACAGGGCTACGAGCAGTACTTC
D: TRBD1
J: TRBJ2-7
size: -
V: TRBV2

CDR3: CATRDRISSGEQYF
DNA: TGTGCCACCAGGGACAGAATCTCCTCGGGCGAGCAGTACTTC
D: TRBD1
J: TRBJ2-7
size: -
V: TRBV27

CDR3: CASSQVSGIGTQYF
DNA: TGTGCCAGCAGCCAAGTCTCGGGGATCGGGACGCAGTATTTT
D: -
J: TRBJ2-3
size: once
V: TRBV3-1/TRBV3-2

CDR3: CASSSSTGTSGRTGSYEQYF
DNA: TGTGCCAGCAGCTCCTCGACCGGGACTAGCGGGAGGACGGGCTCCTACGAGCAGTACTTC
D: TRBD2
J: TRBJ2-7
size: -
V: TRBV7-8

CDR3: CSAQGLNTEAFF
DNA: TGCAGCGCTCAGGGGCTTAACACTGAAGCTTTCTTT
D: -
J: TRBJ1-1
size: once
V: TRBV29-1

CDR3: CASSHLAGREGYEQYF
DNA: TGTGCCAGCAGTCACCTAGCGGGAAGGGAAGGCTACGAGCAGTACTTC
D: TRBD2
J: TRBJ2-7
size: -
V: TRBV6-2/TRBV6-3

CDR3: CASIAGGSGNTIYF
DNA: TGTGCCAGCATCGCCGGGGGCTCTGGAAACACCATATATTTT
D: -
J: TRBJ1-3
size: -
V: TRBV6-6

CDR3: CASSIIRGGGYTF
DNA: TGTGCCAGCAGCATAATTAGGGGAGGGGGCTACACCTTC
D: -
J: TRBJ1-2
size: once
V: TRBV13

CDR3: CASSRDRGGQYF
DNA: TGTGCCAGCAGTCGGGACAGGGGAGGGCAGTACTTC
D: TRBD1
J: TRBJ2-7
size: -
V: TRBV12-3/TRBV12-4

CDR3: CASSGRGGSYNEQFF
DNA: TGTGCCAGCAGTGGAAGGGGCGGCTCCTACAATGAGCAGTTCTTC
D: -
J: TRBJ2-1
size: -
V: TRBV6-4

CDR3: CASSSDRMHETQYF
DNA: TGTGCCAGTAGTTCCGACAGGATGCACGAGACCCAGTACTTC
D: -
J: TRBJ2-5
size: once
V: TRBV19

CDR3: CASSGRAGGLYSNQPQHF
DNA: TGTGCCAGCAGTGGGAGGGCAGGGGGCCTCTATAGCAATCAGCCCCAGCATTTT
D: TRBD1
J: TRBJ1-5
size: -
V: TRBV6-1

CDR3: CASSSRLAGELYEQYF
DNA: TGTGCCAGCTCATCCCGACTAGCGGGGGAACTATACGAGCAGTACTTC
D: TRBD2
J: TRBJ2-7
size: -
V: TRBV18

CDR3: CASSFLTSSTEAFF
DNA: TGTGCCAGCAGCTTCCTGACATCAAGCACTGAAGCTTTCTTT
D: -
J: TRBJ1-1
size: -
V: TRBV7-8

CDR3: CSVGQSGLAGGGEQYF
DNA: TGCAGCGTTGGTCAATCGGGACTAGCGGGAGGTGGCGAGCAGTACTTC
D: TRBD2
J: TRBJ2-7
size: -
V: TRBV29-1

CDR3: CASSLTGHETQYF
DNA: TGTGCCAGCAGTTTGACAGGGCACGAGACCCAGTACTTC
D: TRBD1
J: TRBJ2-5
size: -
V: TRBV7-9

CDR3: CASGTGNQPQHF
DNA: TGTGCCAGCGGAACAGGTAATCAGCCCCAGCATTTT
D: -
J: TRBJ1-5
size: -
V: TRBV6-5

CDR3: CASSLWGGSSTDTQYF
DNA: TGTGCCAGCAGCTTATGGGGAGGTTCTAGCACAGATACGCAGTATTTT
D: -
J: TRBJ2-3
size: -
V: TRBV7-8

CDR3: CASSPVDRGSEQYF
DNA: TGTGCCAGCTCACCGGTTGACAGGGGAAGCGAGCAGTACTTC
D: TRBD1
J: TRBJ2-7
size: -
V: TRBV18

CDR3: CASSKLRSSYNEQFF
DNA: TGTGCCAGCAGCAAGTTAAGGAGCTCCTACAATGAGCAGTTCTTC
D: -
J: TRBJ2-1
size: -
V: TRBV21-1

CDR3: CASSEDSAYNEKLFF
DNA: TGTGCCAGCAGCGAGGACAGCGCATATAATGAAAAACTGTTTTTT
D: -
J: TRBJ1-4
size: -
V: TRBV11-2

CDR3: CASRLQGDSPLHF
DNA: TGTGCCAGCAGGCTACAGGGAGACTCACCCCTCCACTTT
D: -
J: TRBJ1-6
size: -
V: TRBV12-3/TRBV12-4

CDR3: CASRDYTGYRYEQYF
DNA: TGTGCCAGCAGGGATTATACAGGGTATCGCTACGAGCAGTACTTC
D: -
J: TRBJ2-7
size: -
V: TRBV6-5

CDR3: CASSTGQGLRQPQHF
DNA: TGTGCCAGTAGCACCGGACAGGGATTAAGGCAGCCCCAGCATTTT
D: TRBD1
J: TRBJ1-5
size: -
V: TRBV19

CDR3: CASSSGLFNTGELFF
DNA: TGTGCCAGCTCATCCGGACTATTCAACACCGGGGAGCTGTTTTTT
D: -
J: TRBJ2-2
size: -
V: TRBV18

CDR3: CASSQGLAGVRETQYF
DNA: TGTGCCAGCAGCCAAGGACTAGCGGGAGTGCGGGAGACCCAGTACTTC
D: TRBD2
J: TRBJ2-5
size: -
V: TRBV4-2

CDR3: CASSLDGGSRGTQYF
DNA: TGCGCCAGCAGCCTAGATGGGGGGAGCCGAGGGACCCAGTACTTC
D: -
J: TRBJ2-5
size: -
V: TRBV4-1

CDR3: CASSHGTSGRNEQFF
DNA: TGTGCCAGCAGCCACGGGACTAGCGGGAGGAATGAGCAGTTCTTC
D: TRBD2
J: TRBJ2-1
size: -
V: TRBV27

CDR3: CASSNTLAGHQETQYF
DNA: TGTGCCAGCAGTAACACATTAGCGGGTCACCAAGAGACCCAGTACTTC
D: TRBD2
J: TRBJ2-5
size: -
V: TRBV27

CDR3: CSVGQVVNTEAFF
DNA: TGCAGCGTTGGACAGGTCGTGAACACTGAAGCTTTCTTT
D: -
J: TRBJ1-1
size: -
V: TRBV29-1

CDR3: CASSPVGGREASYNEQFF
DNA: TGTGCCAGCAGCCCCGTCGGTGGGCGGGAGGCTTCCTACAATGAGCAGTTCTTC
D: TRBD2
J: TRBJ2-1
size: -
V: TRBV7-3

CDR3: CASSSRTGSDTQYF
DNA: TGTGCCAGCAGCTCCCGGACAGGTTCGGATACGCAGTATTTT
D: TRBD1
J: TRBJ2-3
size: -
V: TRBV7-3

CDR3: CASSQGKLAGEQFF
DNA: TGCGCCAGCAGCCAAGGGAAGCTAGCGGGAGAGCAGTTCTTC
D: TRBD2
J: TRBJ2-1
size: -
V: TRBV4-1

CDR3: CASSFDSAAGNTIYF
DNA: TGTGCTAGCAGCTTCGACTCCGCCGCTGGAAACACCATATATTTT
D: -
J: TRBJ1-3
size: -
V: TRBV7-7

CDR3: CASRTGVYEQYF
DNA: TGTGCCAGCAGGACAGGGGTTTACGAGCAGTACTTC
D: TRBD1
J: TRBJ2-7
size: -
V: TRBV28

CDR3: CASSLGPEGPQETQYF
DNA: TGCGCCAGCAGCTTGGGCCCGGAGGGCCCCCAAGAGACCCAGTACTTC
D: -
J: TRBJ2-5
size: -
V: TRBV5-1

CDR3: CASSIRLAGSSNTGELFF
DNA: TGTGCCAGTAGTATCCGACTAGCGGGGTCTTCGAACACCGGGGAGCTGTTTTTT
D: TRBD2
J: TRBJ2-2
size: -
V: TRBV19

CDR3: CAISESSGGLTDTQYF
DNA: TGTGCCATCAGTGAGTCTTCAGGGGGCCTCACAGATACGCAGTATTTT
D: TRBD1
J: TRBJ2-3
size: few
V: TRBV10-3

CDR3: CASSQQSSREGRGEQFF
DNA: TGCGCCAGCAGCCAGCAGTCGTCGCGGGAGGGCAGAGGTGAGCAGTTCTTC
D: TRBD2
J: TRBJ2-1
size: -
V: TRBV4-3

CDR3: CASSSWTGLKGTQYF
DNA: TGTGCCAGCAGCTCATGGACAGGCCTGAAGGGGACCCAGTACTTC
D: TRBD1
J: TRBJ2-5
size: -
V: TRBV5-8

CDR3: CASSFGQGYEQYF
DNA: TGTGCCAGCAGTTTCGGTCAGGGCTACGAGCAGTACTTC
D: -
J: TRBJ2-7
size: -
V: TRBV28

CDR3: CATTGQRGYEQYF
DNA: TGTGCCACCACGGGACAGAGGGGCTACGAGCAGTACTTC
D: TRBD1
J: TRBJ2-7
size: -
V: TRBV19

CDR3: CASSSRQGATNEKLFF
DNA: TGTGCCAGCAGCTCACGGCAGGGGGCAACTAATGAAAAACTGTTTTTT
D: TRBD1
J: TRBJ1-4
size: -
V: TRBV5-8

CDR3: CASSIDGTVAGYTF
DNA: TGTGCCAGTAGTATAGATGGGACAGTTGCTGGCTACACCTTC
D: TRBD1
J: TRBJ1-2
size: -
V: TRBV19

CDR3: CASSQGYNEKLFF
DNA: TGTGCCAGCAGCCAAGGCTATAATGAAAAACTGTTTTTT
D: -
J: TRBJ1-4
size: -
V: TRBV3-1/TRBV3-2

CDR3: CASTPGGASYGYTF
DNA: TGTGCCAGCACCCCGGGAGGGGCTAGCTATGGCTACACCTTC
D: -
J: TRBJ1-2
size: few
V: TRBV28

CDR3: CSVIRQVNTEAFF
DNA: TGCAGCGTTATAAGACAGGTGAACACTGAAGCTTTCTTT
D: -
J: TRBJ1-1
size: -
V: TRBV29-1

CDR3: CASSGGSGTGLNTQYF
DNA: TGCGCCAGCAGTGGGGGGTCCGGGACAGGGTTGAATACGCAGTATTTT
D: TRBD1
J: TRBJ2-3
size: -
V: TRBV5-1

CDR3: CASSPVPGLSSYEQYF
DNA: TGTGCCAGCAGCCCGGTCCCGGGACTTAGCTCCTACGAGCAGTACTTC
D: -
J: TRBJ2-7
size: -
V: TRBV7-2

CDR3: CASSQEGLRAKNIQYF
DNA: TGCGCCAGCAGCCAAGAGGGGCTGAGGGCCAAAAACATTCAGTACTTC
D: -
J: TRBJ2-4
size: -
V: TRBV4-1

CDR3: CASSQDWQGGGYTF
DNA: TGCGCCAGCAGCCAAGATTGGCAGGGGGGAGGCTACACCTTC
D: TRBD1
J: TRBJ1-2
size: -
V: TRBV4-3

CDR3: CASSSYSGKGTGELFF
DNA: TGTGCCAGCAGTTCGTATAGCGGGAAGGGCACCGGGGAGCTGTTTTTT
D: TRBD2
J: TRBJ2-2
size: once
V: TRBV6-5

CDR3: CASSPSFGGGEEETQYF
DNA: TGTGCCAGCAGCCCCTCTTTCGGTGGGGGGGAGGAAGAGACCCAGTACTTC
D: TRBD2
J: TRBJ2-5
size: -
V: TRBV3-1/TRBV3-2